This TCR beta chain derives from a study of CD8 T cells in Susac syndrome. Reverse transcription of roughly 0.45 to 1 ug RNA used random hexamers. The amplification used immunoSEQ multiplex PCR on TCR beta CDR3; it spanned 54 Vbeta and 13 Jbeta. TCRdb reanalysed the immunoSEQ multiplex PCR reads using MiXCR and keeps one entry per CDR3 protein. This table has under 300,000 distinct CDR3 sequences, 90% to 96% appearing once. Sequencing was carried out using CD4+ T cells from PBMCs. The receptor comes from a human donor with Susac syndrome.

CDR3 sequence reads: CASSLEPGGKAFF. In DNA, the CDR3 is TGTGCCAGCAGCTTAGAGCCCGGGGGGAAGGCTTTCTTT. This sequence joins TRBV7-9 and TRBJ1-1; D is possibly TRBD1 (5 bases). The CDR3 loop spans 13 amino acids. CDR1 and CDR2 (germline): SEHNR, FQNEAQ (reference sequence). The ends were cut back, 1 base at V and 11 bases at J, with 14 bases in the middle.